One TCR beta chain is described in this entry. The method was immunoSEQ multiplex PCR; TCRdb's version includes in-frame clones alone and lacks a portion of them. The table lists just over 2,000,000 clones, 95% of them singletons. Donors had no recently reported acute infections or vaccinations and were HIV-negative. The source of the sample is a study of shared clonotypes between healthy human individuals. Germline CDR1 reads SGHDT; CDR2 reads YYEEEE. This CDR3 spans 15 amino acids. The ends were cut back, 4 bases at V and 2 bases at J, with 13 bases in the middle. The sequence was obtained from a man between 18 and 35 years old in good health. This rearrangement joins TRBV5-6 to TRBJ1-5, with TRBD1 as a possible D gene (5 bases). Sequencing used naive CD4+ T cells sorted from blood. Subset described: CD45RA+ positively selected. Here the CDR3 reads CASSRRGSGNQPQHF. The CDR3, as DNA: TGTGCCAGCAGCAGAAGGGGAAGCGGCAATCAGCCCCAGCATTTT.